The 14 T cell receptor beta chains in this list originate from one sample, sequenced in a study of cytomegalovirus exposure and HLA in healthy donors. Repertoires were generated with immunoSEQ multiplex PCR, while TCRdb's copy carries only in-frame clones and drops some. The sample includes over 150,000 clones, 80% to 90% of them seen just once. Sequenced: PBMCs. The receptors come from a man between 18 and 35 years old in good health and CMV-seropositive.

V gene TRBV6-5 combines with J gene TRBJ2-7; 10 positions agree with TRBD1. Germline V gene lookup returns CDR1 MNHEY and CDR2 SVGAGI. Trimming took 6 bases from V and 4 from J; bases not matched to a gene: 6. The CDR3 extends over 14 amino acids. The CDR3 DNA is TGTGCCAGCAGGAGGGCGGGACAGGGGTACGAGCAGTACTTC. Protein sequence: CASRRAGQGYEQYF.

In its sample, this clone was seen once. The V gene is TRBV7-2, the J gene TRBJ2-3, with 7 bases fitting TRBD2. The germline V gene has CDR1 SGHTA and CDR2 FQGNSA. Trimming at V came to 1 base and at J to 10 bases, leaving 14 bases not matched to a gene. CDR3 size: 16 residues. The CDR3: CASSLDGTTTRGSQYF. CDR3 DNA sequence: TGTGCCAGCAGCTTAGATGGGACTACCACCCGGGGTTCGCAGTATTTT. Full variable domain (remainder filled in from reference TRBV7-2 and TRBJ2-3): GAGVSQSPSNKVTEKGKDVELRCDPISGHTALYWYRQSLGQGLEFLIYFQGNSAPDKSGLPSDRFSAERTGGSVSTLTIQRTQQEDSAVYLCASSLDGTTTRGSQYFGPGTRLTVL.

This chain uses TRBV4-1 with TRBJ1-2, with D hard to call. V lost 0 bases and J 0 bases, leaving 8 bases between the germline ends. Germline CDR1 and CDR2: MGHRA and YSYEKL. This CDR3 has 15 amino acids. The CDR3 reads CASSQDRATNYGYTF. CDR3 DNA sequence: TGCGCCAGCAGCCAAGATAGAGCAACTAACTATGGCTACACCTTC.

J is TRBJ2-4 and V is TRBV27; unclear D gene. The V gene's germline CDR1 is MNHEY and CDR2 SMNVEV (reference sequence). CDR3 length: 17 amino acids. The ends were cut back, 3 bases at V and 0 bases at J, with 15 bases in the middle. The DNA of the CDR3 is TGTGCCAGCAGTTTCGCCCCTCTAAGCCTAGCCAAAAACATTCAGTACTTC. Amino acid sequence: CASSFAPLSLAKNIQYF.

This clone was seen once. In DNA form, the CDR3 reads TGCAGCGTCGTAGAAGGGGGTTCAGGGACCCAGTACTTC. Translating gives CSVVEGGSGTQYF. The V call is TRBV29-1, the J call TRBJ2-5; maybe TRBD1 (6 bases). This CDR3 spans 13 amino acids. Trimming removed 6 bases at V and 7 bases at J, with 18 bases between. Germline CDR1 SQVTM, CDR2 ANQGSEA.

This clone occurred once. V usage is TRBV6-5 and J usage is TRBJ2-7; maybe TRBD1 (6 bases). The CDR3 has 13 residues. V lost 10 bases and J 0 bases, leaving 13 bases between the germline ends. Germline V gene lookup returns CDR1 MNHEY and CDR2 SVGAGI. CDR3 nucleotide sequence: TGTGCCACCGGTGACAGGAGCTCCTACGAGCAGTACTTC. Encoded protein: CATGDRSSYEQYF.

The rearrangement links TRBV19 to TRBJ1-1; possibly TRBD1 for D (5 bases). The CDR3 has 15 residues. Looked up from germline, CDR1 is LNHDA and CDR2 is SQIVND (reference sequence). V shed 4 bases and J shed 1 base, with 13 bases lying between them. This CDR3 is CASSTMGGANTEAFF. The CDR3, as DNA: TGTGCCAGTAGTACCATGGGCGGGGCGAACACTGAAGCTTTCTTT.

The chain carries TRBV6-5 and TRBJ2-1, with D possibly TRBD1 on 6 matching bases. In germline, CDR1 is MNHEY, CDR2 SVGAGI. The CDR3 is made up of 13 amino acids. The germline V and J ends were trimmed by 0 bases and 9 bases, with 9 bases remaining between them. The CDR3 sequence: CASSYSRGSEQFF. The CDR3 nucleotides are TGTGCCAGCAGTTACTCGAGGGGGAGTGAGCAGTTCTTC.

With respect to this clone: The sample contains more than one DNA sequence encoding this CDR3. The V and J genes are TRBV9 and TRBJ1-1; D perhaps matches TRBD1 (5 bases). With 3 bases removed from V and 1 base from J, the gap between germline ends came to 10 bases. Germline CDR1 and CDR2: SGDLS and YYNGEE. The CDR3 has 14 residues. CDR3: CASSAQTGNTEAFF. For the CDR3, the DNA is TGTGCCAGCAGCGCACAAACAGGGAACACTGAAGCTTTCTTT. Drawing the rest from reference TRBV9 and TRBJ1-1, the complete variable domain is DSGVTQTPKHLITATGQRVTLRCSPRSGDLSVYWYQQSLDQGLQFLIQYYNGEERAKGNILERFSAQQFPDLHSELNLSSLELGDSALYFCASSAQTGNTEAFFGQGTRLTVV.

The rearrangement links TRBV4-1 to TRBJ1-1, with 7 positions matching TRBD1. Trimming removed 3 bases from V and 3 bases from J; junction bases left unmatched: 7. The CDR3 runs to 15 residues. Germline CDR1 is MGHRA and CDR2 is YSYEKL. The CDR3 DNA reads as TGCGCCAGCAGCCAGACGGACAGGATGCACACTGAAGCTTTCTTT. Protein product: CASSQTDRMHTEAFF.

The rearrangement joins TRBV6-6 to TRBJ2-7; the D gene is possibly TRBD2 (7 bases). The V gene's germline CDR1 is MNHNY and CDR2 SVGAGI (reference sequence). The germline V and J ends were trimmed by 6 bases and 2 bases, with 17 bases remaining between them. CDR3 length equals 15 residues. CDR3 in DNA: TGTGCCAGCAGCCTCAGCGCGGGGGCCACCTACGAGCAGTACTTC. It is translated as CASSLSAGATYEQYF.

This chain joins TRBV11-2 and TRBJ2-1; D is unclear. This CDR3 is 10 amino acids long. V was shortened by 3 bases and J by 10 bases, with 4 bases between the two germline ends. In germline, CDR1 is SGHAT, CDR2 FQNNGV. For the CDR3, the DNA is TGTGCCAGCAGCTTGGGCGAGCAGTTCTTC. This encodes CASSLGEQFF.

This chain joins TRBV6-4 and TRBJ2-3; D perhaps matches TRBD2 (5 bases). V lost 6 bases to trimming and J lost 6 bases, with 13 bases between them. This CDR3 comprises 13 residues. Germline CDR1 MRHNA, CDR2 SNTAGT. For the CDR3, the DNA is TGTGCCAGCAGCCAGCTACTAGGGGATACGCAGTATTTT. Translated: CASSQLLGDTQYF.

This rearrangement joins TRBV5-4 to TRBJ1-1; D is perhaps TRBD1 (5 bases). Germline V gene data show CDR1 as SGHNT and CDR2 as YYREEE (reference sequence). The CDR3 is made up of 15 amino acids. Trimming removed 5 bases at V and 3 bases at J, with 17 bases between. This chain's CDR3 is CASRGGPGMDTEAFF. CDR3 nucleotide sequence: TGTGCCAGCAGGGGAGGTCCAGGGATGGACACTGAAGCTTTCTTT.